The rows below give T cell receptor beta chains drawn from one sample of a study of blood T cell repertoires in COVID-19. Assay used: immunoSEQ multiplex PCR; TCRdb lists only in-frame clones, some missing. Among 200,000 to 250,000 clones listed, about 86% were seen once. Input material: peripheral blood. Receptor source: a woman aged 25 to 45 who had recovered from COVID-19. CDR3s include the opening cysteine and the closing phenylalanine or tryptophan. The order of the fields is V gene, J gene, clone size, D gene, CDR3 protein, CDR3 DNA. The D gene is left open where the match is weak. Clone size is not always given. Where it is, it says once, few, many or a class for expanded clones.

V: TRBV9; J: TRBJ1-6; size: -; D: -; CDR3: CASSVDRVNSPLHF; DNA: TGTGCCAGCAGCGTAGACAGGGTGAATTCACCCCTCCACTTT
V: TRBV7-8; J: TRBJ1-5; size: -; D: TRBD1; CDR3: CASSSWTGLSNQPQHF; DNA: TGTGCCAGCAGCTCCTGGACAGGGTTGAGCAATCAGCCCCAGCATTTT
V: TRBV27; J: TRBJ2-2; size: -; D: -; CDR3: CASSFRGLGELFF; DNA: TGTGCCAGCAGTTTCCGAGGGCTCGGGGAGCTGTTTTTT
V: TRBV13; J: TRBJ2-6; size: -; D: -; CDR3: CASSYRRGAGANVLTF; DNA: TGTGCCAGCAGCTACCGCCGCGGGGCTGGGGCCAACGTCCTGACTTTC
V: TRBV11-2; J: TRBJ2-7; size: few; D: TRBD2; CDR3: CASSSRAGENYEQYF; DNA: TGTGCCAGCAGCTCCCGAGCGGGAGAGAATTACGAGCAGTACTTC
V: TRBV5-6; J: TRBJ2-7; size: few; D: TRBD2; CDR3: CASSRDYTYEQYF; DNA: TGTGCCAGCAGCCGGGACTATACCTACGAGCAGTACTTC
V: TRBV6-5; J: TRBJ1-6; size: once; D: -; CDR3: CASRTTPEDAATLHF; DNA: TGTGCCAGCCGCACAACCCCGGAGGATGCCGCCACCCTCCACTTT
V: TRBV19; J: TRBJ2-7; size: -; D: TRBD1; CDR3: CASSTIRTGGDEQYF; DNA: TGTGCCAGTAGTACCATTCGGACAGGGGGAGACGAGCAGTACTTC
V: TRBV28; J: TRBJ2-1; size: once; D: TRBD2; CDR3: CASSLALAEGNEQFF; DNA: TGTGCCAGCAGTTTAGCCCTAGCGGAAGGGAATGAGCAGTTCTTC
V: TRBV7-6; J: TRBJ2-1; size: -; D: TRBD2; CDR3: CASSFLSSGSRNEQFF; DNA: TGTGCCAGCAGCTTCCTTAGTAGCGGGAGTAGGAATGAGCAGTTCTTC
V: TRBV2; J: TRBJ2-5; size: -; D: -; CDR3: CASSERQGGGETQYF; DNA: TGTGCCAGCAGTGAGCGACAGGGAGGTGGGGAGACCCAGTACTTC
V: TRBV12-3/TRBV12-4; J: TRBJ1-2; size: -; D: -; CDR3: CASSLLPYYGYTF; DNA: TGTGCCAGCAGTTTGCTACCATACTATGGCTACACCTTC
V: TRBV7-2; J: TRBJ1-2; size: -; D: -; CDR3: CASSLQGTNYGYTF; DNA: TGTGCCAGCAGCTTACAGGGTACTAACTATGGCTACACCTTC
V: TRBV12-3/TRBV12-4; J: TRBJ2-5; size: -; D: -; CDR3: CASSPLQETQYF; DNA: TGTGCCAGCAGCCCCCTCCAAGAGACCCAGTACTTC
V: TRBV5-4; J: TRBJ2-3; size: -; D: TRBD2; CDR3: CASSRPGGGTDTQYF; DNA: TGTGCCAGCAGCCGTCCGGGAGGGGGCACAGATACGCAGTATTTT
V: TRBV28; J: TRBJ2-1; size: once; D: TRBD2; CDR3: CASSSYTYGLAGGSNEQFF; DNA: TGTGCCAGCAGTTCCTATACATACGGACTAGCGGGAGGGAGCAATGAGCAGTTCTTC
V: TRBV2; J: TRBJ1-4; size: -; D: TRBD1; CDR3: CASRDRGGEKLFF; DNA: TGTGCCAGCAGAGACAGGGGTGGAGAAAAACTGTTTTTT
V: TRBV5-6; J: TRBJ2-7; size: -; D: -; CDR3: CASSLRDGLGYEQYF; DNA: TGTGCCAGCAGCTTGCGTGACGGACTCGGCTACGAGCAGTACTTC
V: TRBV11-3; J: TRBJ1-2; size: -; D: -; CDR3: CASSLLPDITNYGYTF; DNA: TGTGCCAGCAGCCTCCTGCCGGACATCACTAACTATGGCTACACCTTC
V: TRBV30; J: TRBJ1-1; size: -; D: -; CDR3: CAWGVNTEAFF; DNA: TGTGCCTGGGGCGTGAACACTGAAGCTTTCTTT
V: TRBV9; J: TRBJ2-7; size: once; D: TRBD2; CDR3: CASSAGGGLGSYEQYF; DNA: TGTGCCAGCAGCGCGGGCGGGGGGCTAGGTTCCTACGAGCAGTACTTC
V: TRBV6-5; J: TRBJ1-3; size: once; D: TRBD1; CDR3: CASSYQGAQGNTIYF; DNA: TGTGCCAGCAGTTACCAGGGGGCGCAAGGAAACACCATATATTTT
V: TRBV6-5; J: TRBJ1-2; size: -; D: -; CDR3: CASSYHGERGGYTF; DNA: TGTGCCAGCAGTTACCACGGGGAGCGTGGTGGCTACACCTTC
V: TRBV5-1; J: TRBJ2-7; size: few; D: -; CDR3: CASSPWRKPTYEQYF; DNA: TGCGCCAGCAGCCCCTGGAGAAAACCAACCTACGAGCAGTACTTC
V: TRBV9; J: TRBJ2-2; size: -; D: -; CDR3: CASSVEEAENTGELFF; DNA: TGTGCCAGCAGCGTAGAAGAGGCAGAGAACACCGGGGAGCTGTTTTTT
V: TRBV10-1; J: TRBJ2-3; size: -; D: -; CDR3: CASGGSDTDTQYF; DNA: TGCGCCAGCGGGGGCAGCGACACAGATACGCAGTATTTT
V: TRBV18; J: TRBJ2-7; size: few; D: TRBD2; CDR3: CASSSGTSGRGFYEQYF; DNA: TGTGCCAGCTCATCCGGGACTAGCGGGAGAGGGTTCTACGAGCAGTACTTC
V: TRBV6-6; J: TRBJ1-5; size: -; D: -; CDR3: CASSYRGQPNQPQHF; DNA: TGTGCCAGCAGTTACAGGGGTCAGCCTAATCAGCCCCAGCATTTT
V: TRBV7-2; J: TRBJ2-3; size: -; D: TRBD2; CDR3: CASSLVAGGRTDTQYF; DNA: TGTGCCAGCAGCTTGGTAGCGGGAGGTCGCACAGATACGCAGTATTTT